The clone carrying this TCR beta chain was seen many times. The antigen remains undetermined. The read ends 3 residues early relative to the CDR3; the germline J gene fills the gap. This sample is part of a study of T cell clonality in common variable immunodeficiency. Study-level findings and limits: Common variable immunodeficiency TCR beta sequences reportedly had fewer deletions and N-nucleotide insertions. What drives increased CVID clonality needs T cell subpopulation sequencing.

Germline CDR1 is SGHTA and CDR2 is FQGTGA. Trimming took 1 base from V and 4 from J, leaving 10 bases between them. This CDR3 comprises 14 residues. Heparinized whole blood, about 5 to 8.5 ml, came from each donor. Equal genomic DNA amounts from CVID and control samples were sequenced. Data came from immunoSEQ multiplex PCR; TCRdb stores just in-frame clones and leaves some out. This table holds roughly 42,000 clones with no singletons; the top ten claim 2.5% to 3%. Sequenced sample: peripheral blood mononuclear cells. The V and J genes are TRBV7-3 and TRBJ1-1, with D unresolved. The clonotype originates from a person aged 18-70 years in good health. Partial CDR3 DNA: TGTGCCAGCAGCTTAAATCGGGGAAGCACTGAA. Amino acids: CASSLNRGSTE. The entire CDR3 protein is CASSLNRGSTEAFF.